This TCR beta chain was recorded in a study of shared clonotypes between healthy human individuals. After removal of 2 bases from V and 8 bases from J, the junction contained 14 bases not matched to a gene. The germline gives CDR1 MNHEY, CDR2 SMNVEV (reference sequence). The CDR3 consists of 17 residues. To note about this clone: The antigen remains unidentified.

Notes on the study in general: The small donor group covered limited genetic and exposure diversity. Clonotype sharing among donors was thought likely to change with sequencing depth.

Every subset's genomic DNA went evenly onto several immunoSEQ plates. The protocol was immunoSEQ multiplex PCR, while the TCRdb copy is restricted to in-frame clones and leaves out a portion. The sample shows about 1.1 million clones, approximately 78% of them seen only once. This chain uses TRBV27 with TRBJ1-1, with 10 bases identical to TRBD1. Sequencing was carried out using memory CD4+ T cells from PBMCs. Subset indicated: CD45RA-negative fraction. This TCR derives from a man aged 18 to 29 in good health. Some clones in this sample may be carry-over from other donors' samples. The CDR3: CASSLNPGQGLPWEAFF. The CDR3 nucleotides read TGTGCCAGCAGTTTAAATCCGGGACAGGGGCTTCCGTGGGAAGCTTTCTTT.